This entry features one T cell receptor beta chain sequence. This clonotype has only a few counts. Its antigen is unknown. No base qualities exist here, and no much larger clone lies one base off it. The data originate from a study of T cells after yellow fever vaccination (dated by TCRdb to about 2019). Notes on the research overall: Libraries from fractions with low cell numbers were prepared with the SMART-Seq v4 Ultra Low Input RNA kit. To follow T-cell clones before and after both primary and booster YFV17D yellow fever vaccination, bulk TCR alpha and beta repertoires underwent longitudinal sequencing. Two healthy male donors made up the cohort, one aged 18 to 30 years and the other aged 30 to 40 years. Blood was drawn at multiple timepoints before and after primary and secondary immunization, with bulk PBMC replicates and cell subsets isolated.

Findings and caveats that apply to the study as a whole: The secondary T-cell response was weaker than the primary response but faster, peaking on day 5 instead of day 15. After the booster, most clones that had expanded after primary vaccination were detected again (approximately 95% of CD4 and around nine tenths of CD8), suggesting broad maintenance of memory. FACS-sorted repertoires could contain abundant contaminating clonotypes from the bulk population, so computational filtering was required. A small fraction of clonotypes appeared in both the CD4 and CD8 compartments, likely as a result of convergent recombination. Because the study included only a couple of donors, the extent to which the findings can be generalized is limited.

V loses 8 bases of germline sequence and J loses 5 bases, and the interval between the two ends is 15 bases. The CDR3 runs 13 residues from the cysteine to the phenylalanine. The CDR3 DNA has 39 bases and is translated from base 1. Per the germline V gene, SNHLY is the CDR1 and FYNNEI is the CDR2. Synthesis of TCR cDNA relied on 5'RACE template switching, a step that introduced a universal primer site along with unique molecular identifiers. Priming for cDNA synthesis came from both the TCR alpha and TCR beta constant segments. Two PCR steps were used to amplify libraries, with sample barcodes and sequencing adapters being added in the second step. Sequencing of libraries was performed on Illumina HiSeq 2500 (2x100 bp) or NovaSeq (2x150 bp). The paper's data handling went like this. Reads were demultiplexed and collapsed into UMI consensus sequences with MIGEC, and V(D)J alignment was performed with MiXCR. Vaccine-responding clonotypes were identified with edgeR using replicate PBMC samples, with FDR below 0.01 and a log2 fold change above 5 up to day 15 being required. CD4 or CD8 identity was assigned to each bulk clonotype according to whether the clonotype was present at higher abundance in the sequenced CD4 repertoire or the sequenced CD8 repertoire. TCRdb redid the processing of the public reads, applying fastp at Q25 and MiXCR, and retained in-frame beta chains. Each entry is one CDR3 protein sequence, shown with its most common DNA and genes. The V and J calls were not made by the authors but by TCRdb's processing. Across this sample there are fewer than 350,000 distinct CDR3 sequences, with roughly 8.7% seen only once. The top ten clones comprise 18% of the sample.

The treatment or condition label corresponds to: live attenuated yellow fever vaccine strain. At each blood-draw timepoint, two biological replicates of bulk PBMCs were obtained. PBMCs were isolated from peripheral blood using a standard Ficoll-Paque protocol. RNA was extracted with TriZol from bulk PBMCs, CD4 and CD8 fractions, and dextramer-positive and dextramer-negative fractions. The sequence joins TRBV2 to TRBJ1-1; the D segment could be TRBD1, given 6 matching bases. This clonotype was obtained from a man between 18 and 35 years old who received the YFV17D yellow fever vaccine. The source was PBMCs, collected on the day of the first yellow fever vaccination. CDR3 protein: CASDPQGWTEAFF. The sequence in DNA is TGTGCCAGCGACCCACAGGGATGGACTGAAGCTTTCTTT.